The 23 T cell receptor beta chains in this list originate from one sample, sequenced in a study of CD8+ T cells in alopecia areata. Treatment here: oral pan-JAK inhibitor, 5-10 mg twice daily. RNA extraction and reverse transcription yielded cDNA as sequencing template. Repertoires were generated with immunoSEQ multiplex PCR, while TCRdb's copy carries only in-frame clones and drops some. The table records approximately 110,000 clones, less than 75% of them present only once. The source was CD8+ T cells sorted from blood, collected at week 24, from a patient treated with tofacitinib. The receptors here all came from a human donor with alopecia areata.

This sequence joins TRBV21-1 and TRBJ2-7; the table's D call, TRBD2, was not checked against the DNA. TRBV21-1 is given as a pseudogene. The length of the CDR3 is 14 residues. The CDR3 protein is CASSTSGDSYEQYF. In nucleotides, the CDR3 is TGTGCCAGCAGCACATCGGGTGATTCCTACGAGCAGTACTTC.

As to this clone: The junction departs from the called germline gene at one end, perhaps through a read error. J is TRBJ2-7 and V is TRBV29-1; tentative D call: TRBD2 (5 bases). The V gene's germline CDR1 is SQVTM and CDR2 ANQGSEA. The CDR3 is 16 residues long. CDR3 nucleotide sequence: TGCAGCGTTGAAGTCGTGGCCTCGGGGTCCTCCGACGAGCAGTACTTC. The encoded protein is CSVEVVASGSSDEQYF.

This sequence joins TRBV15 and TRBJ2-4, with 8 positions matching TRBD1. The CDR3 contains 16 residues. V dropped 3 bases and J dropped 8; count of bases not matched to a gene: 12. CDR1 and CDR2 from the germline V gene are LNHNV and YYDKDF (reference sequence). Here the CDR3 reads CATSSEEVRGPDIQYF. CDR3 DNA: TGTGCCACCAGCAGCGAGGAGGTCAGGGGGCCAGACATTCAGTACTTC.

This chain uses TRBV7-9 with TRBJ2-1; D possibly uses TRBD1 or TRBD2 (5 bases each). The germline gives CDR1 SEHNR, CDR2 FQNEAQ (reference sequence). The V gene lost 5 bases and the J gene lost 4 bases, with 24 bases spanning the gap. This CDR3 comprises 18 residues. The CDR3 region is CASSPKVRGDLRYNEQFF. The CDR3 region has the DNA TGTGCCAGCAGCCCCAAGGTTCGGGGCGACCTAAGGTACAATGAGCAGTTCTTC.

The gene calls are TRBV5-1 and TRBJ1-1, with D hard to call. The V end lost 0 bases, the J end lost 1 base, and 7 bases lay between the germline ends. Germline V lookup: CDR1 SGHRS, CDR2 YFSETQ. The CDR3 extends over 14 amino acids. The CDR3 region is CASSLAAANTEAFF. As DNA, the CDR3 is TGCGCCAGCAGCTTGGCGGCAGCGAACACTGAAGCTTTCTTT.

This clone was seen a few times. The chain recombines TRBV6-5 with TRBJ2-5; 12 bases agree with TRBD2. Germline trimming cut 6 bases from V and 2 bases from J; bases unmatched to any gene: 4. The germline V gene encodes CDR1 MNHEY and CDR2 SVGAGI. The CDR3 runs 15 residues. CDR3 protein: CASSASGGAQETQYF. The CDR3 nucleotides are TGTGCCAGCAGCGCTAGCGGGGGGGCTCAAGAGACCCAGTACTTC.

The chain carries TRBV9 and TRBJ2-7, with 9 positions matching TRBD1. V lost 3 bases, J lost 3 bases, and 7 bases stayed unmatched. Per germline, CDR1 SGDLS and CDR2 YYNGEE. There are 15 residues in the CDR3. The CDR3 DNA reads TGTGCCAGCAGCGCAGAGGGACAGGGCCTCTACGAGCAGTACTTC. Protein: CASSAEGQGLYEQYF.

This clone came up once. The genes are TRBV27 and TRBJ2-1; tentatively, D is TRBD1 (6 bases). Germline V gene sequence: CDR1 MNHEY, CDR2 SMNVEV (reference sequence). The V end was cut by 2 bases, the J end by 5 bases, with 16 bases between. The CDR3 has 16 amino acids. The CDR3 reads CASSLGTLALNNEQFF. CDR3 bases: TGTGCCAGCAGTTTAGGGACACTGGCCCTAAACAATGAGCAGTTCTTC.

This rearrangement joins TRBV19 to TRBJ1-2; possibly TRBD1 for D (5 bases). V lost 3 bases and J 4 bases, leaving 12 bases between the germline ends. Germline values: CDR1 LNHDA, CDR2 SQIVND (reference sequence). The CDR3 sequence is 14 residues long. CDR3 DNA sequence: TGTGCCAGTAGTATTTGGGGCGTCGGCTATGGCTACACCTTC. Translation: CASSIWGVGYGYTF.

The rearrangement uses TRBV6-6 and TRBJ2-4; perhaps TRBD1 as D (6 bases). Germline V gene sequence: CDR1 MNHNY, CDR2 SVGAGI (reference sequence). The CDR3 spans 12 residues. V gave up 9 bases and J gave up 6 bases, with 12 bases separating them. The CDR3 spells CASTGWGNIQYF. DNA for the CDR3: TGTGCCAGTACAGGGTGGGGAAACATTCAGTACTTC.

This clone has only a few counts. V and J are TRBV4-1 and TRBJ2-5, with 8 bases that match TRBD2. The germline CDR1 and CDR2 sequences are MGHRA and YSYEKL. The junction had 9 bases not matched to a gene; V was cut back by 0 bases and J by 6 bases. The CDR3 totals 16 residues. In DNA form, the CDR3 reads TGCGCCAGCAGCCAAGATCAAGCGGGGGAATCGCAGACCCAGTACTTC. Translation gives CASSQDQAGESQTQYF.

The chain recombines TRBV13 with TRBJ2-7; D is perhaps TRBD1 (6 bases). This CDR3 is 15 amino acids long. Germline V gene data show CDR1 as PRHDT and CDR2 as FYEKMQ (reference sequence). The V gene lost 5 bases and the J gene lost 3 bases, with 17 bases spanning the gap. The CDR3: CASSPRGTGHYEQYF. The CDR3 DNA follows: TGTGCCAGCAGCCCGAGAGGAACGGGACACTACGAGCAGTACTTC.

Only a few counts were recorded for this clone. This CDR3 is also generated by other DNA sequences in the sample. The CDR3 bases are TGTGCCAGCAGTCTGGGGCGATACAATGAGCAGTTCTTC. Translating it yields CASSLGRYNEQFF. The chain recombines TRBV27 with TRBJ2-1; tentative D call: TRBD1 (5 bases). Trimming cost V 5 bases and J 4 bases, with 9 bases left between them. Germline V CDR1 and CDR2: MNHEY, SMNVEV (reference sequence). This CDR3 spans 13 amino acids.

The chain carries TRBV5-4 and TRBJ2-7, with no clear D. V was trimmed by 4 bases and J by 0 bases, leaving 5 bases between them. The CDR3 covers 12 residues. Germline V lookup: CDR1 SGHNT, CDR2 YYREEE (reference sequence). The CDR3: CASSADSYEQYF. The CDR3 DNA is TGTGCCAGCAGCGCGGACTCCTACGAGCAGTACTTC.

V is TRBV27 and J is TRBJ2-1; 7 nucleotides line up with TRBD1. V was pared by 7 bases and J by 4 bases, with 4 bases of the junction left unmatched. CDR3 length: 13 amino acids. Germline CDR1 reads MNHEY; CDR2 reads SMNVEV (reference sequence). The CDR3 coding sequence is TGTGCCAGCACCGCACAGGGGTACAATGAGCAGTTCTTC. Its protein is CASTAQGYNEQFF.

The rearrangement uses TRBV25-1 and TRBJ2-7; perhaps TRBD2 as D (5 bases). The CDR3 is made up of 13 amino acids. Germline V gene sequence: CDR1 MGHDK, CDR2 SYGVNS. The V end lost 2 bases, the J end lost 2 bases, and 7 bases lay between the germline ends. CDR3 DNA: TGTGCCAGCAGTGAACTCGGGACCTACGAGCAGTACTTC. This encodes CASSELGTYEQYF.

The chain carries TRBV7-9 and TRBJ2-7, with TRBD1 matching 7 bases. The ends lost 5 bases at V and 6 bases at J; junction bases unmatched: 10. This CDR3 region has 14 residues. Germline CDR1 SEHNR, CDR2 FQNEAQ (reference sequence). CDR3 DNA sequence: TGTGCCAGCAGCCCGGGGACAGATCCTCTCGAGCAGTACTTC. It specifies CASSPGTDPLEQYF.

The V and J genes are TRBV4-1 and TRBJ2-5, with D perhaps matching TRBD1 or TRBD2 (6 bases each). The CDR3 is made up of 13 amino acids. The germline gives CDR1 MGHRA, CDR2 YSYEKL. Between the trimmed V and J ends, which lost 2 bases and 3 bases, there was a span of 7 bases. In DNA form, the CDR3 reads TGCGCCAGCAGCCAAAGGGGGGAAGAGACCCAGTACTTC. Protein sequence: CASSQRGEETQYF.

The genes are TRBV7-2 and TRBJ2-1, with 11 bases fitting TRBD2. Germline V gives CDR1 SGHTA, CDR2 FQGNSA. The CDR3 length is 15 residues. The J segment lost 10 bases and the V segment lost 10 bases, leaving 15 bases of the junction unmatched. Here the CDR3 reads CATITSGGLQWEQFF. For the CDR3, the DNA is TGTGCCACCATCACTAGCGGGGGTTTACAATGGGAGCAGTTCTTC.

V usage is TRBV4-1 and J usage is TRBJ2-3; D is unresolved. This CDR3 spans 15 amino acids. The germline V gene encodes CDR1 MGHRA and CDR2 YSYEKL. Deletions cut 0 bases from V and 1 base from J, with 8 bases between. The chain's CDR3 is CASSQDLARTDTQYF. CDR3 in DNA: TGCGCCAGCAGCCAAGATCTGGCGCGCACAGATACGCAGTATTTT.

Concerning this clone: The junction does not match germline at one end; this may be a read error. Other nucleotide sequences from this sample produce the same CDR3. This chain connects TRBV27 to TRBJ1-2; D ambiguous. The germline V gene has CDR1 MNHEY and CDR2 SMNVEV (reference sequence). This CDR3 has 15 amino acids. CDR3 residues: CASSLLPGSVYGYTF. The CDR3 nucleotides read TGTGCCAGCAGTTTATTACCCGGGTCAGTCTATGGCTATACCTTC.

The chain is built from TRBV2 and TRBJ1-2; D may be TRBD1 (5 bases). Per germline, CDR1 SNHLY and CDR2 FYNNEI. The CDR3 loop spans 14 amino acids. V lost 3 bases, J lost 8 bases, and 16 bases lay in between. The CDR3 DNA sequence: TGTGCCAGCAGTGAGGGACCCCGCCTATGGGGCTACACCTTC. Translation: CASSEGPRLWGYTF.

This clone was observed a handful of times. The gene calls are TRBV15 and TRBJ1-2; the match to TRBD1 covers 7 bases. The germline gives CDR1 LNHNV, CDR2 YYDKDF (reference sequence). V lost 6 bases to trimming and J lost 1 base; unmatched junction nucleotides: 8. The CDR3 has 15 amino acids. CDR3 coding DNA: TGTGCCACCAGGATTAGGACAGGCAATAACTATGGCTACACCTTC. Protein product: CATRIRTGNNYGYTF.